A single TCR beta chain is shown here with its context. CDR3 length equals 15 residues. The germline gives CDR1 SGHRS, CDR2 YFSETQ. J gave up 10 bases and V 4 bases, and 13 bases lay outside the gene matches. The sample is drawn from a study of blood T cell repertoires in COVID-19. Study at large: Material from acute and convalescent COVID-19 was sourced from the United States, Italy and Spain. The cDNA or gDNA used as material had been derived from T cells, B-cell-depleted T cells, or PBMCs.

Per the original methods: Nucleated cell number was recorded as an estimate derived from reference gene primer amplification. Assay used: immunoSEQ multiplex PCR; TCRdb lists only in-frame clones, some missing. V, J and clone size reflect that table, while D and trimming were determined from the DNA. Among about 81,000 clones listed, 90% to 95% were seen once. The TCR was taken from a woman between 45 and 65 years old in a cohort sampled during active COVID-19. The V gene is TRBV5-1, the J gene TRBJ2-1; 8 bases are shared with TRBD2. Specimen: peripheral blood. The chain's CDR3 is CASSEAPGLVGEQFF. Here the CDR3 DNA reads TGCGCCAGCAGCGAAGCCCCGGGACTAGTAGGGGAGCAGTTCTTC.